This note documents a single T cell receptor beta chain sequence. This clone's antigen is unknown. No base quality values were provided; no much bigger clone lies one nucleotide off. The TCR beta CDR3 regions were amplified from RNA transcripts. The first round of RT-PCR for the TCR CDR3 was performed with the HTBI primer set and the Qiagen OneStep RT-PCR kit. Libraries were constructed in a second round of multiplex PCR, after which size selection and purification were carried out. Libraries were sequenced paired-end with 100 bp reads on an Illumina HiSeq2000. Regarding the original processing steps: SOAPnuke was used to process the raw data, with reads discarded if the reads contained adapters or uncalled bases, had a mean Phred below 15, or lacked an exact constant-primer or identifier match. COPE v1.2.5 was used to merge the high-quality paired reads, and each unique nucleotide sequence was defined as a clonotype. MiTCR v1.1 was used to align the clonotypes against IMGT TRBV, TRBD and TRBJ reference segments. The analysis was restricted to V-J combinations with a frequency above 0.0001, which together covered just over 98% of the repertoires. A TCS score was defined as the ratio of F50 (clonal expansion) to E x V (chaos), with BLOSUM62-based TCRdist applied between CDR3 peptides within each V-J. Welch's t-statistics and random forest reduced around 550 V-J features to 10 to 15, which were used in a naive Bayes classifier (R e1071). Clones were called with MiXCR by TCRdb after fastp trimmed the public reads at Q25, and only in-frame beta chains were retained. Each CDR3 protein appears once, grouped with its most common genes and DNA. These V and J calls derive from TCRdb rather than the authors' analysis. The sample table holds some 600,000 distinct CDR3 sequences, of which around 42% were seen once. Roughly 8.2% of the sample rests with the top ten.

This sample was included in a study of T cells in Graves' hyperthyroidism and ophthalmopathy (dated by TCRdb to between 2018 and 2020). Some background on the complete study: TCR V-J signatures able to tell the groups apart were searched for in a discovery cohort of 90 to 100 patients, of whom roughly 42 had Graves' ophthalmopathy and about 55 had stable Graves' hyperthyroidism. The paper reports TCR Vbeta CDR3 sequencing of fewer than 150 peripheral blood samples: 40 or so ophthalmopathy, about 75 hyperthyroidism and approximately 17 progressor patients. For training and testing, the approximately 97 patients in the discovery cohort were randomly divided in a 7:3 ratio. Thyroid tissue and blood T-cell repertoires from about six Graves' hyperthyroidism patients were also compared in the study. After sampling, hyperthyroidism patients received methimazole starting at 30 mg daily, and ophthalmopathy patients received high-dose intravenous methylprednisolone. Prospective prediction of ophthalmopathy was tested in an independent validation cohort of some 20 hyperthyroidism patients and 15 to 17 patients who later progressed to ophthalmopathy. Results and caveats for the whole study, not just this receptor: In validation, progression to ophthalmopathy was predicted by the model with 65% to 71% sensitivity and just over 72% specificity, a median of around 6.5 months before onset. No statistical method was used to fix the sample size in advance, and group allocation was not hidden from the investigators. Most expanded thyroid clonotypes (frequency above 0.001) were also detected in blood, a finding suggesting that blood repertoires may reflect thyroid immune responses. In cross-validation, a model built on a 13 V-J signature told ophthalmopathy apart from stable hyperthyroidism with under 90% sensitivity and 81% to 82% specificity, and in testing the same model reached 80%/75%.

Stable Graves' hyperthyroidism was defined as no progression to ophthalmopathy during 18 months of follow-up. Hyperthyroidism patients were aged 18 to 65 years and newly diagnosed, with disease duration of less than 2 months. Exclusion was applied to patients with uncontrolled infections, other autoimmune diseases, pregnancy or lactation. Diagnoses were established on the basis of clinical symptoms, serum thyroxine and TRAb, thyroid ultrasound, and orbital computed tomography. Total RNA was extracted using Trizol reagent, and RNA quality was assessed on an Agilent 2100 Bioanalyzer. CDR1 MGHRA and CDR2 YSYEKL are derived from the germline V gene. Counted from cysteine to phenylalanine, this CDR3 has 17 amino acids. Only the CDR3 DNA stays, 51 bases, in frame from base 1.

The clonotype originates from a woman under 30 with Graves' hyperthyroidism. Donor details come from another sample of the same person, matched by shared clones. Material for sequencing was peripheral blood or thyroid tissue (not recorded which). The rearrangement joined TRBV4-1 to TRBJ2-5; 7 matching bases give a weak D call of TRBD1. The last part of the DNA fits TRBJ2-7 better; the J call may be wrong. At the DNA level, the sequence is TGCGCCAGCAGCCAAGAAGCTGGAGGGGGCTACGCCTACGAGCAGTACTTC. This codes for CASSQEAGGGYAYEQYF.